The subject of this entry is one T cell receptor beta chain. This clone was observed a few times. It lacks a known antigen. No base-level quality is on record; no much larger clone is a single base apart. The entire isolated RNA was reverse transcribed using the High Capacity cDNA Reverse Transcription Kit, and thus expressed TCRB transcripts were sequenced. Deep immunoSEQ sequencing was performed on naive, central memory and regulatory T cell samples, with an average of roughly 3.6 million total reads per sample. Sorted cells were lysed in RLT buffer, and RNA was extracted using DNase-treated RNeasy Micro or Mini kits according to cell number. Each cell subset was processed separately to prevent cross-contamination, with patient and healthy donor samples processed together. The immunoSEQ multiplex PCR was used to amplify TCRB sequences from cDNA, yielding 87-bp fragments that span the CDR3 region. Amplicons were sequenced on the Illumina HiSeq platform. In the original analysis: Synthetic template baselines were used to correct PCR bias computationally, reads within Hamming distance 2 were collapsed, and singletons that could not be merged were discarded. By aligning reads against IMGT, V, D and J genes, CDR3 length, and insertions or deletions at six rearrangement sites were assigned. Within each subset, clonotype counts were normalized to sorted cell number, and only after that were true diversity and Gini coefficients computed with the tcR R package. Repertoire sharing was quantified using the overlap coefficient calculated on TCRB nucleotide sequences. Out-of-frame TCRB sequences from naive cells were analyzed as a proxy for the pre-selection repertoire. TCRdb retrieved this table from immuneACCESS and kept in-frame rearrangements only. Not all clones are present; in checked studies, unresolved V genes account for under half, and no reason is known for the remainder. That table is the source of V, J and clone size, and D and trimming were worked out from the DNA. The sample records 600,000 or so clones, around 12% of which are singletons. The ten most abundant clones make up more than 0.1% of the sample.

The CDR3 numbers 14 residues from cysteine through phenylalanine. The read is trimmed to its CDR3 DNA, 42 bases read in frame from base 1. Trimmed from V: 1 base; trimmed from J: 12 bases; junction bases lacking a gene match: 5. CDR1 and CDR2, looked up from the germline V gene, are SGHDT and YYEEEE. The data were taken from a study of beta chain features in type 1 diabetes (dated by TCRdb to 2016 to 2018). About the study as a whole: Patients and healthy donors did not differ in mean age, gender distribution, total cell number or subset yield. A total of 107,917,701 sorted cells were examined across all samples, and the number of cells per subset was strongly correlated with RNA yield. The study compared TCRB repertoires of sorted circulating CD4+ T cell subsets between recently diagnosed type 1 diabetes patients and matched healthy donors. Regulatory and stem cell-like memory subsets were isolated from only 8 patients and roughly 8 healthy donors, whereas naive and central memory subsets came from all 30 or so donors. Overall results and qualifications from the work: Naive, central memory and regulatory TCRB repertoires appeared to be more similar among patients than among healthy donors. Type 1 diabetes patients showed a moderate but significant shortening of TCRB CDR3 length in all four CD4+ subsets. Because cDNA was sequenced instead of genomic DNA, activated cells with high expression could be over-represented, although the groups did not differ in activation or CD3 levels. Patients with type 1 diabetes made fewer insertions and deleted more nucleotides at VDJ recombination sites, implying thymic rearrangement abnormalities. Because the HLA sub-analyses included only small numbers of individuals, any influence of HLA type on TCRB rearrangement was left unresolved. Shorter templates might have been favored by PCR, but patient and control samples were amplified and corrected together, so both groups would have been affected equally by any skew.

From each donor, a single peripheral blood sample of approximately 110 mL on average was drawn into heparinised tubes. A BD FACSAria II was used to sort naive, central memory, regulatory and stem cell-like memory CD4+ T cells with a panel that included CD45RO, CCR7, CD25, CD127, CD95 and CD27. Purity was above 95% for every sorted population. Right away, PBMCs were isolated by Lymphoprep density gradient centrifugation and were stained directly, with no culture step. So that batch effects would be minimized, each experiment stained and sorted samples in pairs, pairing one healthy donor with one patient.

The receptor was derived from a man aged 25 to 40 with type 1 diabetes. The sequence joins TRBV5-6 to TRBJ1-6, and 9 bases in between align with TRBD1. The sequencing sample was made of naive CD4+ T cells from blood. What this sample's cell subset or site label stands for: true naive CD4+ T cells. The CDR3 protein sequence reads: CASSLSGTGLPLHF. The DNA is as follows: TGTGCCAGCAGCTTGTCTGGGACAGGGCTACCCCTCCACTTT.